Reported below is one TCR beta chain. This clonotype was recorded many times. No cognate antigen has been identified for it. No much larger clone exists at a distance of one base, and base qualities are not known. TCR beta CDR3 regions were amplified from RNA transcripts. A first-round RT-PCR of the TCR CDR3 used the HTBI primer set with the Qiagen OneStep RT-PCR kit. The libraries were constructed in a second round of multiplex PCR and then size-selected and purified. Sequencing of the libraries was done on an Illumina HiSeq2000 using paired-end 100 bp reads. The study's processing was this. Raw data were processed with SOAPnuke, discarding reads with adapters, uncalled bases, mean Phred below 15, or no exact constant-primer or identifier match. COPE v1.2.5 was used to merge high-quality paired reads, and clonotypes were defined as unique nucleotide sequences. MiTCR v1.1 was used to align the clonotypes against IMGT TRBV, TRBD and TRBJ reference segments. The analysis was restricted to V-J combinations with a frequency above 0.0001, which together covered around 99% of the repertoires. The TCS score was defined as the ratio of F50 (clonal expansion) to E x V (chaos), calculated using BLOSUM62-based TCRdist between CDR3 peptides within each V-J. Welch's t-statistics and random forest reduced several hundred V-J features to 13, which were used in a naive Bayes classifier (R e1071). TCRdb applied fastp at Q25 and MiXCR to the public reads, then kept only in-frame beta chains. All rows with the same CDR3 protein become a single entry with the most common DNA and genes. The authors' filters were not applied to this entry. In this sample the table shows fewer than 550,000 distinct CDR3 sequences, less than 20% of which occur a single time. Around 7.3% of the sample rests with the top ten.

The CDR3 runs 17 residues from the cysteine to the phenylalanine. Only the CDR3 region is kept as DNA, spanning 51 bases read in frame from base 1. Deletion took 2 bases off V and 3 bases off J, with a span of 14 bases between the germline ends. A patient counted as having stable Graves' hyperthyroidism if no progression to ophthalmopathy occurred over 18 months of follow-up. Hyperthyroidism patients were aged 18 to 65 years and newly diagnosed, with disease duration of less than 2 months. Any patient with an uncontrolled infection, another autoimmune disease, pregnancy or lactation was excluded. Clinical symptoms, serum thyroxine and TRAb, thyroid ultrasound, and orbital computed tomography formed the basis for the diagnoses. PBMCs were isolated from 10 ml of fresh peripheral blood by Ficoll-Paque density gradient centrifugation. Total RNA was extracted with Trizol reagent, and quality was checked on an Agilent 2100 Bioanalyzer.

These data come from a study of T cells in Graves' hyperthyroidism and ophthalmopathy (dated by TCRdb to about 2019). Study-level background: Peripheral blood was collected at initial diagnosis, before any treatment. To identify distinguishing TCR V-J signatures, a discovery cohort of roughly 100 patients was used, comprising some 43 with Graves' ophthalmopathy and approximately 58 with stable Graves' hyperthyroidism. An independent validation cohort of around 19 hyperthyroidism patients and roughly 16 patients who later progressed to ophthalmopathy tested prospective prediction of ophthalmopathy. The approximately 98 discovery patients were randomly divided into training and test sets at a 7:3 ratio. Thyroid tissue and blood T-cell repertoires from roughly 6 Graves' hyperthyroidism patients were also compared in the study. After blood sampling, hyperthyroidism patients were treated with methimazole at a starting dose of 30 mg daily, and ophthalmopathy patients were treated with high-dose intravenous methylprednisolone. The paper reports TCR Vbeta CDR3 sequencing of some 140 peripheral blood samples: 40 or so ophthalmopathy, fewer than 80 hyperthyroidism and around 17 progressor patients. Overall study outcomes, separate from this receptor: A model built on a 13 V-J signature distinguished ophthalmopathy from stable hyperthyroidism, reaching about 89% sensitivity and around 81% specificity in cross-validation and 80%/75% in testing. In validation, progression to ophthalmopathy was predicted by the model with about 70% sensitivity and 72% to 80% specificity, a median of around 6.5 months before onset. Sample size was not statistically predetermined, and investigators were not blinded to group allocation. Blood samples also contained most of the expanded thyroid clonotypes (frequency above 0.001), which suggests that blood repertoires may reflect thyroid immune responses.

The rearranged chain carries TRBV12-3 or TRBV12-4 and TRBJ1-6, with no D gene named confidently. This receptor was identified in a woman between 18 and 29 years old with Graves' hyperthyroidism. The specimen was blood. The bases are TGTGCCAGCAGTTTAAGGTTCGGGCAGATCTATAATTCACCCCTCCACTTT. It translates to CASSLRFGQIYNSPLHF.